This T cell receptor (beta chain) comes out of a study of human T cells and chemical hapten exposure. Across the study: Read at 6 days, the patch tests placed 0.01% DPC on the upper back. The patients were mostly female; they had alopecia areata, totalis or universalis.

As to time point: patch test 1, 2 weeks after DPC sensitization. Treatment of the sample: therapeutic diphenylcyclopropenone sensitization with weekly scalp DPC. This clonotype was detected a few times. What it recognizes is unknown. There are 18 residues in the CDR3. V was pared by 2 bases and J by 2 bases, with 21 bases between. Study observations and caveats: High-frequency TCRs, those above 1 in 1000, stayed the same after DPC sensitization.

From the RACE reads, TCRdb called clonotypes with MiXCR, one entry per CDR3 protein. The sample contains some 82,000 distinct CDR3 sequences, roughly a tenth of which appear only once. The sample was whole blood, taken in connection with sensitization to the hapten diphenylcyclopropenone (DPC). The chain links TRBV12-3 or TRBV12-4 to TRBJ1-1; maybe TRBD1 (6 bases). The sequence came from a woman aged 45-65 years with alopecia areata. Some clones in this sample may be carry-over from other donors' samples. The CDR3 spells CASSLYSGLDSINTEAFF. CDR3 nucleotide sequence: TGTGCCAGCAGTTTATATAGTGGTTTGGACAGTATCAACACTGAAGCTTTCTTT.